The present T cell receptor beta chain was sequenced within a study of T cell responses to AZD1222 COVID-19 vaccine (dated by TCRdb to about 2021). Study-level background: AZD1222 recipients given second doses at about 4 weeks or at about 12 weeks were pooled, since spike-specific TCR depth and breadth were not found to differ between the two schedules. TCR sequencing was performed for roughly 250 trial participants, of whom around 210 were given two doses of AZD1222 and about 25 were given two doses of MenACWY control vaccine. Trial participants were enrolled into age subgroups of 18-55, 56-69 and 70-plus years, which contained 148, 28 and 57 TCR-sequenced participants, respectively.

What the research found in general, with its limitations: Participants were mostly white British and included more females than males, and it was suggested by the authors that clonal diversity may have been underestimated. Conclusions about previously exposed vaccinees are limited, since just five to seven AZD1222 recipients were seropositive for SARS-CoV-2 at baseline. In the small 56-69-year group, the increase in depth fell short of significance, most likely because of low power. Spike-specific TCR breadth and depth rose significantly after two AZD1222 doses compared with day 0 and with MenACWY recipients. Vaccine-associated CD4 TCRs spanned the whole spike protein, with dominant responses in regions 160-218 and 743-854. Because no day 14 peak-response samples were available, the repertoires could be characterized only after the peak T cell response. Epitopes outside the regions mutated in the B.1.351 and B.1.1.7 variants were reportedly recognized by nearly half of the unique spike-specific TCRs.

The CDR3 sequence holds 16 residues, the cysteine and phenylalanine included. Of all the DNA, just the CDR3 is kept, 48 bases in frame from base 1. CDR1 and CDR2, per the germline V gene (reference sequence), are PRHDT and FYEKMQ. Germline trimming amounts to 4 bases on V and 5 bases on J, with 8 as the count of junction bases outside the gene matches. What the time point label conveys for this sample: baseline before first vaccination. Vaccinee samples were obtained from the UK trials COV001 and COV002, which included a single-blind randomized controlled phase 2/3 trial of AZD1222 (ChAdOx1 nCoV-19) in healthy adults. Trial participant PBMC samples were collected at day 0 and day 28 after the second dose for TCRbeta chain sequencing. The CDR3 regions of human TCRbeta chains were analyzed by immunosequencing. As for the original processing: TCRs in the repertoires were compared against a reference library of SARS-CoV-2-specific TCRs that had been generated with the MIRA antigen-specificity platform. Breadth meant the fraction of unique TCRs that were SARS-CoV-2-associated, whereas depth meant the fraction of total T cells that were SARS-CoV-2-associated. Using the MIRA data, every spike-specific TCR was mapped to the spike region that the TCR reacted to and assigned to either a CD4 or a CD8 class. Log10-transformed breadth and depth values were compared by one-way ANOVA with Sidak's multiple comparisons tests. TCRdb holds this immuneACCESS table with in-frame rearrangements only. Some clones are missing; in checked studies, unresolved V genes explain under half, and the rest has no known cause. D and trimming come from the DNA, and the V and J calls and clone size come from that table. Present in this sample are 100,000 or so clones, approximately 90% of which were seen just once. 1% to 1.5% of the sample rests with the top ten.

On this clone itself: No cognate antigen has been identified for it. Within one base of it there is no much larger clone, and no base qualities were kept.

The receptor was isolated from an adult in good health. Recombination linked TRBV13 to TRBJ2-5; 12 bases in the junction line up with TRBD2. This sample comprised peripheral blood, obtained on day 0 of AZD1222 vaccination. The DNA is TGTGCCAGCAGCTCTCCTAGCGGGGGGGCCAATGAGACCCAGTACTTC. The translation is CASSSPSGGANETQYF.